The clone carrying this TCR beta chain appeared many times. Its cognate antigen is unknown. At one of its ends the junction is not consistent with the germline gene, which may arise from a read error. The CDR3 has 11 residues. Germline CDR1 reads GTSNPN; CDR2 reads SVGIG (reference sequence). This record belongs to a study of prognosis after radiotherapy for stage I lung cancer. Study-wide background: The authors enrolled stage I non-small cell lung cancer patients between early 2018 and January 2019.

Study-wide findings and caveats: Unique TCR clone counts were lower following stereotactic body radiation therapy (median roughly 9,900 versus 7,200). As reported, TRBV and TRBJ gene usage differed between patients who had metastases and those who did not. Lower Shannon entropy after stereotactic body radiation therapy was observed in patients who went on to develop distant metastases.

Genomic DNA was the source, and TCR beta CDR3 was amplified from it by two-round multiplex PCR. Each TRBV and TRBJ gene had its own primer in the first PCR round. TCRdb processed the multiplex PCR reads anew with MiXCR; each CDR3 protein has one entry. The sample includes 30,000 or so distinct CDR3 sequences, around 30% seen only once; the top ten take around 35%. Sequencing used PBMCs, obtained before or after stereotactic body radiation therapy (not recorded which). The clonotype comes from a donor over 45 with non-small cell lung cancer. This rearrangement joins TRBV30 to TRBJ2-7, with 7 nucleotides matching TRBD1. In nucleotides, the CDR3 is TGTGCCTGGAGCCACCGACAGGGAAGGAACTTC. Residues: CAWSHRQGRNF.